This T cell receptor beta chain emerged from a study of blood T cell repertoires in COVID-19 (dated by TCRdb to about 2020). About the full investigation: Samples covering the acute and convalescent phases of COVID-19 were provided by collaborators in the United States, Italy and Spain. The material from the prospective study consisted of cDNA or gDNA derived from T cells, B-cell-depleted T cells, or PBMCs. Deeply sampled blood TCRbeta repertoires from subjects exposed to, actively infected with, or recovered from COVID-19 were included in the dataset. The repertoires were released in a freely available public database meant as a resource for research on the immune response to SARS-CoV-2. Samples were obtained from the ongoing ImmuneRACE study (first 160 participants) and from over 1,000 subjects provided by 6 global collaborators. Nearly every sample came with metadata listing a de-identified subject ID, COVID-19 status, age in years and sex. Where available, HLA class I and class II types were obtained from metadata supplied by the sample provider rather than from assay-based typing. What the work shows at the level of the full study, not this receptor alone: How much clinical and demographic metadata was included differed by source and by participant, and the metadata was provided uncurated.

The cysteine opens and the phenylalanine closes a CDR3 of 15 amino acids. The kept DNA is CDR3 alone, 45 bases in frame from the first base. Trimming at the junction amounts to 5 bases on V and 2 bases on J, and the germline ends lie 12 bases apart. CDR1 and CDR2 are read off the germline V gene (reference sequence) as MNHEY and SMNVEV. As to this clone: Its target antigen remains unknown. Per-base qualities were not stored, and no clone one base away is much larger.

Collaborating institutions collected whole blood in K2EDTA tubes following their own protocols. For TCRbeta analysis, collaborator samples were shipped as frozen whole blood, as isolated PBMCs, or as DNA extracted from either sample type. TCRbeta CDR3 regions were amplified from genomic DNA using the immunoSEQ Assay, a bias-controlled multiplex PCR. The authors' pipeline ran thus. Nucleated cell counts per sample were estimated from amplification of reference gene primers within the assay. Sequence reads were collapsed and filtered to measure the absolute abundance of every unique TCRbeta CDR3 rearrangement. Productive Simpson clonality was computed per sample as the square root of Simpson's diversity index over productive rearrangements. Imported from immuneACCESS, the table was reduced by TCRdb to in-frame sequences with V and J called. These copies leave out some clones; in studies compared against another copy, an unresolved V gene accounts for under half, and the cause of the remainder is not known. That table gives V, J and clone size, and the DNA gave D and trimming. For this sample the table gives some 130,000 clones, of which roughly 88% were detected only once. More than 2% of the sample belongs to the ten largest clones.

The sequence derives from a man between 65 and 80 years old with active COVID-19. Rearrangement joined TRBV27 to TRBJ1-4; TRBD1 is a possible D gene, resting on 5 matching bases. The sample was peripheral blood. The CDR3 has the sequence CASSPREGTNEKLFF. The DNA sequence is as follows: TGTGCCAGCAGTCCCAGGGAGGGGACTAATGAAAAACTGTTTTTT.